These T cell receptor beta chains were read from a single sample in a study of cytomegalovirus exposure and HLA in healthy donors. Measured with immunoSEQ multiplex PCR; TCRdb has only the in-frame clones, and not every one. The sample holds about 140,000 clones; roughly 70% are singletons and the top ten take roughly 7.3%. The sequencing input was PBMCs. These receptors originate from a man aged 25-45 years in good health and CMV-seronegative. The CDR3 runs from the conserved cysteine through the conserved F or W. The D gene is left open where the match is weak. Clone sizes are given selectively: once, few, many, or a class where the clone is expanded.

d_gene	v_gene	j_gene	abundance	CDR3aa	CDR3nt
NA	TRBV5-8	TRBJ1-2	once	CASSLQGGYGYTF	TGTGCCAGCAGCCTACAGGGTGGCTATGGCTACACCTTC
TRBD1	TRBV5-1	TRBJ2-5	NA	CASSLGGRGHQETQYF	TGCGCCAGCAGCTTGGGGGGCAGGGGGCATCAAGAGACCCAGTACTTC
NA	TRBV7-9	TRBJ2-7	NA	CASSSYREQYEQYF	TGTGCCAGCAGCTCCTACAGGGAACAATACGAGCAGTACTTC
NA	TRBV5-1	TRBJ2-1	NA	CASSLTAGGYNEQFF	TGCGCCAGCAGCTTGACGGCAGGAGGGTACAATGAGCAGTTCTTC
NA	TRBV19	TRBJ1-1	NA	CASSIQGAEAFF	TGTGCCAGTAGTATCCAAGGGGCTGAAGCTTTCTTT
NA	TRBV5-1	TRBJ1-3	NA	CASTWGPSGSGNTIYF	TGCGCCAGCACGTGGGGGCCCTCCGGGTCCGGAAACACCATATATTTT
NA	TRBV30	TRBJ1-6	NA	CAWTGLRVNYNSPLHF	TGTGCCTGGACGGGACTCCGCGTTAACTATAATTCACCCCTCCACTTT
TRBD1	TRBV13	TRBJ2-7	NA	CASSYWTGVHEQYF	TGTGCCAGCAGCTACTGGACAGGGGTCCACGAGCAGTACTTC
NA	TRBV18	TRBJ1-2	NA	CASSPPGTPNYGYTF	TGTGCCAGCTCACCACCCGGGACACCTAACTATGGCTACACCTTC
NA	TRBV19	TRBJ2-1	NA	CASTPGRLTYNEQFF	TGTGCCAGTACCCCGGGGAGGCTTACCTACAATGAGCAGTTCTTC
NA	TRBV6-6	TRBJ1-2	NA	CASSQGQGNGYTF	TGTGCCAGCAGTCAGGGCCAGGGGAATGGCTACACCTTC
NA	TRBV5-4	TRBJ2-3	NA	CASRGAVGRTDTQYF	TGTGCCAGCAGGGGGGCGGTTGGGCGCACAGATACGCAGTATTTT
NA	TRBV28	TRBJ1-1	NA	CASSSPQSWALEAFF	TGTGCCAGCAGTTCCCCACAGTCCTGGGCCCTTGAAGCTTTCTTT
NA	TRBV28	TRBJ2-7	NA	CASSLLADIHEQYF	TGTGCCAGCAGTTTATTGGCAGATATCCACGAGCAGTACTTC
TRBD1	TRBV28	TRBJ2-7	NA	CASSSSGGKYEQYF	TGTGCCAGCAGTTCATCAGGGGGCAAGTACGAGCAGTACTTC
NA	TRBV19	TRBJ2-7	few	CASSIRDNSYEQYF	TGTGCCAGTAGTATCCGGGACAACTCCTACGAGCAGTACTTC
NA	TRBV7-9	TRBJ2-1	few	CASMPLEEGSYNEQFF	TGTGCCAGCATGCCCCTGGAGGAGGGCTCCTACAATGAGCAGTTCTTC
NA	TRBV30	TRBJ2-7	NA	CAWSMPPGAYEQYF	TGTGCCTGGAGCATGCCCCCGGGGGCCTACGAGCAGTACTTC
TRBD1	TRBV27	TRBJ1-4	NA	CASGQGGEKLFF	TGTGCCAGTGGACAGGGCGGTGAAAAACTGTTTTTT
TRBD2	TRBV2	TRBJ2-1	few	CASSEWVSGRAGKQFF	TGTGCCAGCAGTGAATGGGTTAGCGGGCGGGCGGGGAAGCAGTTCTTC
TRBD2	TRBV5-1	TRBJ2-5	NA	CASSLDPSGLGETQYF	TGCGCCAGCAGCTTGGACCCTAGCGGTCTAGGGGAGACCCAGTACTTC
TRBD2	TRBV9	TRBJ2-3	NA	CASSAGPILHTSGSTDTQYF	TGTGCCAGCAGCGCGGGACCGATACTCCATACTAGCGGGAGCACAGATACGCAGTATTTT
NA	TRBV5-5	TRBJ1-6	once	CASSPGTGSYNSPLHF	TGTGCCAGCAGCCCTGGCACAGGGTCCTATAATTCACCCCTCCACTTT
NA	TRBV6-5	TRBJ2-1	few	CASSHPLSQGGEQFF	TGTGCCAGCAGTCACCCTCTTTCACAGGGCGGGGAGCAGTTCTTC
NA	TRBV6-5	TRBJ1-4	few	CASSPFPHEKLFF	TGTGCCAGCAGTCCTTTCCCTCATGAAAAACTGTTTTTT
TRBD1	TRBV13	TRBJ1-5	NA	CASSFGQGGEPQHF	TGTGCCAGCAGCTTCGGACAGGGGGGAGAGCCCCAGCATTTT
NA	TRBV6-1	TRBJ1-5	NA	CASSPTVSNQPQHF	TGTGCCAGCAGCCCTACAGTAAGCAATCAGCCCCAGCATTTT
TRBD2	TRBV27	TRBJ2-1	NA	CASSREGRVGTIFWEQFF	TGTGCCAGCAGTCGAGAGGGACGGGTAGGGACTATCTTCTGGGAGCAGTTCTTC
NA	TRBV4-1	TRBJ2-3	NA	CASSPRGGGTSTDTQYF	TGCGCCAGCAGCCCCCGAGGGGGGGGAACTAGCACAGATACGCAGTATTTT
NA	TRBV6-1	TRBJ2-4	NA	CASSEQLAKNIQHF	TGTGCCAGCAGTGAACAGCTAGCCAAAAACATTCAGCACTTC
TRBD1	TRBV10-1	TRBJ2-2	NA	CASQRDPSGTGFTGELFF	TGCGCCAGCCAACGAGACCCCTCCGGGACAGGTTTTACCGGGGAGCTGTTTTTT
NA	TRBV5-5	TRBJ2-3	NA	CASSLRADTQYF	TGTGCCAGCAGCCTCAGGGCGGATACGCAGTATTTT
TRBD2	TRBV30	TRBJ2-1	NA	CAVRETSGGRFF	TGTGCCGTTCGAGAGACTAGCGGAGGGCGGTTCTTC
NA	TRBV13	TRBJ2-7	NA	CASSLQGGGGPYEQYF	TGTGCCAGCAGCTTACAGGGGGGAGGAGGCCCCTACGAGCAGTACTTC
NA	TRBV27	TRBJ1-4	NA	CASSLSGRGARGKLFF	TGTGCCAGCAGTTTATCGGGGCGGGGGGCTCGGGGAAAACTGTTTTTT
NA	TRBV15	TRBJ2-1	few	CATSRLSPSSYNEQFF	TGTGCCACCAGCAGACTTAGCCCGAGCTCCTACAATGAGCAGTTCTTC
NA	TRBV5-6	TRBJ2-7	NA	CASSLLGREQYF	TGTGCCAGCAGCTTGCTAGGCCGGGAGCAGTACTTC
NA	TRBV7-7	TRBJ2-1	NA	CASSPAQGMHGFHEQFF	TGTGCCAGCAGCCCCGCCCAGGGGATGCATGGGTTCCATGAGCAGTTCTTC
TRBD1	TRBV4-2	TRBJ1-1	NA	CASSNPGGPEAFF	TGTGCCAGCAGTAACCCAGGGGGGCCTGAAGCTTTCTTT
TRBD2	TRBV4-1	TRBJ2-7	NA	CASSLVAGTSGTYEQYF	TGCGCCAGCAGCCTAGTGGCCGGGACTAGCGGTACCTACGAGCAGTACTTC
NA	TRBV15	TRBJ1-1	NA	CATSSGRGGGTEAFF	TGTGCCACCAGCAGCGGGCGGGGCGGTGGCACTGAAGCTTTCTTT
TRBD1	TRBV7-2	TRBJ2-7	NA	CASSLAGTGAWEQYF	TGTGCCAGCAGCTTAGCTGGGACAGGGGCGTGGGAGCAGTACTTC
TRBD2	TRBV28	TRBJ2-3	NA	CASSQSGGPSTFTDTQYF	TGTGCCAGCAGCCAAAGCGGGGGGCCTTCCACTTTCACAGATACGCAGTATTTT
NA	TRBV15	TRBJ2-1	NA	CATSRDSGSGRSYEQFF	TGTGCCACCAGCAGAGATTCCGGGAGTGGTCGGAGTTATGAGCAGTTCTTC
TRBD2	TRBV5-1	TRBJ2-4	NA	CASSFGSGGENSQYF	TGCGCCAGCAGCTTCGGTAGCGGGGGGGAAAACAGTCAGTACTTC
NA	TRBV28	TRBJ1-1	NA	CASSPPGGRWAEAFF	TGTGCCAGCAGTCCCCCCGGGGGGCGTTGGGCTGAAGCTTTCTTT
TRBD1	TRBV10-3	TRBJ2-1	once	CAMSGTGGGNEQFF	TGTGCCATGAGCGGGACAGGGGGCGGCAATGAGCAGTTCTTC
NA	TRBV6-5	TRBJ2-5	NA	CASSDLGHLETQYF	TGTGCCAGCAGTGACTTGGGGCACTTAGAGACCCAGTACTTC
NA	TRBV7-2	TRBJ1-1	NA	CASSLDMNTEAFF	TGTGCCAGCAGCCTCGACATGAACACTGAAGCTTTCTTT
TRBD1	TRBV6-5	TRBJ2-6	NA	CASKHRGSGANGLTF	TGTGCCAGCAAACACAGGGGCTCTGGGGCCAACGGCCTGACTTTC
NA	TRBV4-1	TRBJ1-2	few	CASSQDPSRNYGYTF	TGCGCCAGCAGCCAAGATCCGAGCAGGAACTATGGCTACACCTTC
NA	TRBV9	TRBJ2-2	NA	CASSVAGRRTGELFF	TGTGCCAGCAGCGTAGCTGGGAGGAGGACCGGGGAGCTGTTTTTT
NA	TRBV7-9	TRBJ2-7	NA	CASSLTRGYEQYF	TGTGCCAGCAGCTTAACAAGGGGCTACGAGCAGTACTTC
NA	TRBV13	TRBJ2-3	few	CASSVPRDTQYF	TGTGCCAGCAGCGTCCCACGGGATACGCAGTATTTT
NA	TRBV10-3	TRBJ2-7	NA	CAISERSAEQYF	TGTGCCATCAGTGAGAGGAGTGCCGAGCAGTACTTC
NA	TRBV30	TRBJ1-4	NA	CAWSSGGFLEKLFF	TGTGCCTGGAGCTCCGGGGGGTTTCTTGAAAAACTGTTTTTT
TRBD2	TRBV28	TRBJ2-1	NA	CASGPAGGVNEQFF	TGTGCCAGCGGTCCCGCCGGGGGGGTGAATGAGCAGTTCTTC
NA	TRBV2	TRBJ2-2	NA	CASRLSPQVGELFF	TGTGCCAGCAGGTTGTCACCCCAGGTCGGGGAGCTGTTTTTT
TRBD1	TRBV19	TRBJ2-7	NA	CASSPRQGREQYF	TGTGCCAGTAGTCCCCGACAGGGGAGGGAGCAGTACTTC
TRBD2	TRBV4-2	TRBJ2-5	NA	CASSQEAGGQETQYF	TGTGCCAGCAGCCAGGAAGCGGGGGGGCAAGAGACCCAGTACTTC